A single sample gave rise to the 6 T cell receptor beta chains below, sequenced in a study of shared clonotypes between healthy human individuals. TCRdb's copy holds only in-frame clones and misses some; the assay was immunoSEQ multiplex PCR. The repertoire holds around 2.3 million clones, approximately 96% seen once, with around 0.13% in the top ten. The sequenced sample consisted of naive CD4+ T cells sorted from blood. Subset in this sample: CD45RA+ positively selected. These receptor sequences come from a man between 18 and 29 years old in good health.

The chain employs TRBV19 and TRBJ1-6; 9 nucleotides match TRBD1. The length of the CDR3 is 17 residues. The junction had 11 bases not matched to a gene; V was cut back by 4 bases and J by 7 bases. In germline, CDR1 is LNHDA, CDR2 SQIVND (reference sequence). CDR3 residues: CASSTYSGTGLNSPLHF. The CDR3 region has the DNA TGTGCCAGTAGTACCTACTCCGGGACAGGGCTCAATTCACCCCTCCACTTT.

The chain carries TRBV30 and TRBJ2-7; D might be TRBD1 (6 bases). From germline, CDR1 is GTSNPN and CDR2 SVGIG (reference sequence). Trimming removed 0 bases from V and 0 bases from J, with 12 bases in between. CDR3 length equals 15 residues. The CDR3 reads CAWSVRTVSSYEQYF. CDR3 coding DNA: TGTGCCTGGAGTGTACGGACAGTTTCCTCCTACGAGCAGTACTTC.

This clone came up a few times. The same CDR3 also results from other DNA sequences found in this sample. The rearrangement links TRBV10-3 to TRBJ1-5; no reliable D call. The CDR3 is 12 amino acids. The germline V gene encodes CDR1 ENHRY and CDR2 SYGVKD. The V and J ends lost 0 bases and 4 bases respectively, with 1 base between them. The CDR3 reads CAISESNQPQHF. In nucleotides, the CDR3 is TGTGCCATCAGTGAGTCGAATCAGCCCCAGCATTTT.

J is TRBJ1-5 and V is TRBV10-2, with D tentatively TRBD1 (6 bases). The CDR3 contains 14 residues. V lost 2 bases and J lost 4, with 9 bases in between. Germline lookup yields CDR1 WSHSY and CDR2 SAAADI. The CDR3 DNA sequence: TGCGCCAGCAGTGAGAGGGACAATAATCAGCCCCAGCATTTT. Translated, it gives CASSERDNNQPQHF.

In this sample, this clone turned up once. The rearrangement uses TRBV14 and TRBJ2-1; 7 nucleotides match TRBD1. Germline V lookup: CDR1 SGHDN, CDR2 FVKESK. The CDR3 runs to 18 residues. Trimming at V came to 0 bases and at J to 5 bases, leaving 13 bases not matched to a gene. CDR3 sequence: CASSQDRVRGGINNEQFF. CDR3 bases: TGTGCCAGCAGCCAAGATCGGGTACGAGGGGGCATCAACAATGAGCAGTTCTTC.

The chain joins TRBV2 to TRBJ1-1; D gene uncertain. The V gene lost 7 bases and the J gene lost 8 bases, with 8 bases spanning the gap. CDR1 is SNHLY and CDR2 is FYNNEI in the germline V gene. CDR3 length: 10 amino acids. This chain's CDR3 is CASIGHEAFF. Written as DNA, the CDR3 is TGTGCCAGCATAGGGCACGAAGCTTTCTTT.